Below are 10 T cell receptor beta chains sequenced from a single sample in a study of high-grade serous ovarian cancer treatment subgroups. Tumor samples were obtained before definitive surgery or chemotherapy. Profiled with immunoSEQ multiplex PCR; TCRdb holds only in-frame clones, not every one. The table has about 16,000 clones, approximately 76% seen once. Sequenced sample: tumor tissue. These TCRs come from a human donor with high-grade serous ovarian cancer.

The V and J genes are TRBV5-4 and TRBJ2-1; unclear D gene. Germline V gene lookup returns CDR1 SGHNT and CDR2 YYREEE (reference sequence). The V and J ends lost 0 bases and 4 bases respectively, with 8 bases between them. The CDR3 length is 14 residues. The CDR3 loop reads CASSLVSGYNEQFF. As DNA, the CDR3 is TGTGCCAGCAGCTTGGTGTCCGGATACAATGAGCAGTTCTTC.

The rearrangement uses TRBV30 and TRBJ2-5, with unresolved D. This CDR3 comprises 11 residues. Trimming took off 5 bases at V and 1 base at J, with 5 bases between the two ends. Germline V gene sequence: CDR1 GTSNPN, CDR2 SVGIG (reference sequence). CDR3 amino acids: CAWGRQETQYF. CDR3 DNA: TGTGCCTGGGGGCGCCAAGAGACCCAGTACTTC.

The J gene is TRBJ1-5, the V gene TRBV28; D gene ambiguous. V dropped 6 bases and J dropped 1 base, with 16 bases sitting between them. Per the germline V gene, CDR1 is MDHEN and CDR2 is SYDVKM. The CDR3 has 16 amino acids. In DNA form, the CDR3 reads TGTGCCAGCAGCTTGACATTGACGGCGAGCAATCAGCCCCAGCATTTT. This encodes CASSLTLTASNQPQHF. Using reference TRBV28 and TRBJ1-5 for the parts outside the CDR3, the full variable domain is DVKVTQSSRYLVKRTGEKVFLECVQDMDHENMFWYRQDPGLGLRLIYFSYDVKMKEKGDIPEGYSVSREKKERFSLILESASTNQTSMYLCASSLTLTASNQPQHFGDGTRLSIL.

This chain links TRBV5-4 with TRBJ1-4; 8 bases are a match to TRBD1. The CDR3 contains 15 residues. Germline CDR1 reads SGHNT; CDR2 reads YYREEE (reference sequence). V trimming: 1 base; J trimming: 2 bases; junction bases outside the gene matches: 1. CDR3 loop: CASSLNRGTNEKLFF. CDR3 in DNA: TGTGCCAGCAGCTTGAACAGGGGGACTAATGAAAAACTGTTTTTT.

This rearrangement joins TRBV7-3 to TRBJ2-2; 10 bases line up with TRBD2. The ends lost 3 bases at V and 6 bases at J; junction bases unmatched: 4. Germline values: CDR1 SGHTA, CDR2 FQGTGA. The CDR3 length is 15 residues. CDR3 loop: CASSFSGGTPGELFF. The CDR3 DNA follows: TGTGCCAGCAGCTTTAGCGGGGGGACCCCCGGGGAGCTGTTTTTT.

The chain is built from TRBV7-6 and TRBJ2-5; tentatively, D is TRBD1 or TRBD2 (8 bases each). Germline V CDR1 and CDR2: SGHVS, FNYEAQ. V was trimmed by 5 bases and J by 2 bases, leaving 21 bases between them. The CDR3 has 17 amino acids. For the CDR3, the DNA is TGTGCCAGCAGCACTAGCGGAGCGACAGGGGAACAAGAGACCCAGTACTTC. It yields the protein CASSTSGATGEQETQYF.

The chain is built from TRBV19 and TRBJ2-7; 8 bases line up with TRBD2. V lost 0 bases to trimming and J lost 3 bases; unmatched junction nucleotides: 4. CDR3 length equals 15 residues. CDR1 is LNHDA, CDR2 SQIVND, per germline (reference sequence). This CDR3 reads CASSIDGGAFYEQYF. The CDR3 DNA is TGTGCCAGTAGTATAGACGGGGGGGCCTTCTACGAGCAGTACTTC.

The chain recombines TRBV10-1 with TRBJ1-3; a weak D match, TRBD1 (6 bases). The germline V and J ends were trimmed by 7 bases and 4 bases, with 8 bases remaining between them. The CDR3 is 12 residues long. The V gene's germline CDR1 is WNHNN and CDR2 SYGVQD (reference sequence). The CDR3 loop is CASNGTGNTIYF. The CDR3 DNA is TGCGCCAGCAACGGGACAGGAAACACCATATATTTT.

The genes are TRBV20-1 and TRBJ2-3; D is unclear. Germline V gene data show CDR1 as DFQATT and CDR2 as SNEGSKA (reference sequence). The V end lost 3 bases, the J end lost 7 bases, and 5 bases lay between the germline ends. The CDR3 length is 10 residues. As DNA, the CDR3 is TGCAGTGCTAGCTCCAATACGCAGTATTTT. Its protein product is CSASSNTQYF.

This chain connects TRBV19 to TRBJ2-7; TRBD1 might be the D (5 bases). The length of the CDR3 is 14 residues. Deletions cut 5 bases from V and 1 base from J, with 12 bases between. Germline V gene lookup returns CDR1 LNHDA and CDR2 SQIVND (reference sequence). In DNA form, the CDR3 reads TGTGCCAGTAGTCCGAGACGACAGTCCTACGAGCAGTACTTC. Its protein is CASSPRRQSYEQYF.